Described below is a single T cell receptor beta chain sequence and its context. This record belongs to a study of blood T cell repertoires in COVID-19. About the study: Sample material is recorded as cDNA or gDNA derived from T cells, B-cell-depleted T cells, or PBMCs.

Original data processing: Amplification of reference gene primers provided the estimated nucleated cell counts. Sequenced by immunoSEQ multiplex PCR; TCRdb stores in-frame clones only, minus some. D and trimming were read from the DNA, whereas the V and J calls and clone size are those reported in that table. Of 85,000 to 90,000 clones listed, nearly 90% are singletons. CDR3 length equals 15 residues. Germline assignment: CDR1 MNHNY and CDR2 SVGAGI (reference sequence). The V and J ends lost 2 bases and 2 bases respectively, with 9 bases between them. The TCR comes from an elderly woman with active COVID-19. The specimen sequenced was peripheral blood. The V and J genes are TRBV6-6 and TRBJ2-2; perhaps TRBD2 as D (5 bases). This CDR3 reads CASSYTGINTGELFF. CDR3 in DNA: TGTGCCAGCAGTTACACGGGGATCAACACCGGGGAGCTGTTTTTT.